Ten or more counts support the clone carrying this TCR beta chain. What it binds is not known. The V and J ends lost 6 bases and 6 bases respectively, with 12 bases between them. The germline gives CDR1 DFQATT, CDR2 SNEGSKA (reference sequence). CDR3 length: 12 residues. Arm-PCR of CDR3 regions and iRepertoire HTBI primers were used to build TCR beta libraries. TCRdb reprocessed the multiplex PCR reads with MiXCR, giving one entry per CDR3 protein. The sample yields around 250,000 distinct CDR3 sequences, 18% seen once. The data stem from a study of regulatory T cells in long-lasting Graves disease. The time point is: newly diagnosed GD, antithyroid drugs for less than 3 months. TCR sequences were obtained from RNA taken from PBMCs. Study-wide results and limits: Persistent Graves' patients possessed reduced TCR diversity relative to recently diagnosed ones. With persistent disease, TRBV28, TRBJ1-2 and TRBJ2-5 were the favored segments.

The same sample was also used in a study of T cells in Graves' hyperthyroidism and ophthalmopathy. That source reports: The HTBI primer set drove a first-round RT-PCR of the TCR CDR3.

The V and J genes are TRBV20-1 and TRBJ2-1; possibly TRBD2 for D (5 bases). This TCR came from a young woman with Graves disease. The sample consisted of peripheral blood mononuclear cells (PBMCs), taken at new diagnosis, from a patient treated with antithyroid drugs. The DNA for the CDR3 is TGCAGTGCGACCAGAGCGGCCAATGAGCAGTTCTTC. It is translated as CSATRAANEQFF.